The 6 T cell receptor beta chains below all came from one sample that was sequenced in a study of T cells after yellow fever vaccination (dated by TCRdb to the late 2010s). To prepare the library, 5' RACE was applied. The listed sequencing device is Illumina HiSeq 2500. The public reads were run again by TCRdb, first through fastp at Q25 and then through MiXCR, and only productive beta chains were kept. Each entry merges the rows of one CDR3 protein and shows their most common DNA and genes. Present in this sample are some 350,000 distinct CDR3 sequences, 8.5% to 9% of which were seen just once. The ten biggest clones cover over 15% of the sample. This sample's treatment or condition label indicates: live attenuated yellow fever vaccine strain. Sequenced material: PBMCs, taken on the day of the first yellow fever vaccination. The receptors shown here come from a man aged 18 to 29 who received the YFV17D yellow fever vaccine.

The chain carries TRBV4-3 and TRBJ2-3; a possible D gene is TRBD1 (6 bases). The germline V and J ends were trimmed by 0 bases and 5 bases, with 15 bases remaining between them. The germline V gene has CDR1 LGHNA and CDR2 YSLEER. The CDR3 runs to 16 residues. CDR3 sequence: CASSQEGAGSLDTQYF. The CDR3 DNA reads as TGCGCCAGCAGCCAAGAGGGGGCAGGTAGTTTAGATACGCAGTATTTT.

In this sample, this clonotype turned up a few times. CDR3 sequence: CASTYFGGAGNYGYTF. CDR3 DNA sequence: TGTGCCAGCACCTACTTCGGGGGGGCCGGGAACTATGGCTACACCTTC. The V call is TRBV12-3 or TRBV12-4, the J call TRBJ1-2; perhaps TRBD1 as D (6 bases). V lost 7 bases and J 2 bases, leaving 20 bases between the germline ends. The CDR3 loop spans 16 amino acids.

In its sample, this clonotype was seen a few times. This sequence joins TRBV5-4 and TRBJ2-3; 10 bases map to TRBD2. CDR1 SGHNT and CDR2 YYREEE come from the germline V gene (reference sequence). V was pared by 4 bases and J by 2 bases, with 7 bases of the junction left unmatched. The CDR3 loop spans 16 amino acids. The CDR3 is CASSAPTSGYTDTQYF. The DNA for the CDR3 is TGTGCCAGCAGCGCACCGACTAGCGGGTACACAGATACGCAGTATTTT.

This clonotype was seen many times. This chain uses TRBV20-1 with TRBJ2-2; 7 positions match TRBD2. This CDR3 is built from 16 residues. V trimming: 1 base; J trimming: 2 bases; junction bases outside the gene matches: 7. The germline V gene has CDR1 DFQATT and CDR2 SNEGSKA (reference sequence). The CDR3 nucleotides read TGCAGTGCTAGAGCGGGCGGGGGACTAAACACCGGGGAGCTGTTTTTT. Translating it yields CSARAGGGLNTGELFF.

The rearrangement links TRBV7-9 to TRBJ1-1, with D perhaps matching TRBD1 (5 bases). V was cut by 10 bases and J by 4 bases, with 22 bases left in between. The CDR3 is 15 amino acids. Germline V gene sequence: CDR1 SEHNR, CDR2 FQNEAQ (reference sequence). The CDR3 bases are TGTGCCAACGAGCGGCTACTGGGGGGACTCACTGAAGCTTTCTTT. Translated, it gives CANERLLGGLTEAFF.

The genes are TRBV7-8 and TRBJ2-5, with D perhaps TRBD1 (5 bases). The V end was cut by 5 bases, the J end by 2 bases, with 18 bases between. Germline V gives CDR1 SGHVS, CDR2 FQNEAQ. The CDR3 sequence is 16 residues long. CDR3 region: CASSPRGYELQETQYF. The CDR3 nucleotides are TGTGCCAGCAGCCCAAGGGGCTATGAACTGCAAGAGACCCAGTACTTC.